The 17 T cell receptor beta chains in this list originate from one sample, sequenced in a study of blood T cell repertoires in COVID-19. Sequenced by immunoSEQ multiplex PCR; TCRdb stores in-frame clones only, minus some. The sample includes 100,000 to 150,000 clones, roughly 84% seen only once; the top ten take around 12%. Sequenced: peripheral blood. The receptors stem from a woman under 40 who had recovered from COVID-19.

This chain uses TRBV30 with TRBJ1-5, with TRBD1 matching over 10 bases. V shed 3 bases and J 4 bases; nucleotides not matched to a gene: 0. Germline lookup yields CDR1 GTSNPN and CDR2 SVGIG (reference sequence). CDR3 size: 13 residues. In DNA form, the CDR3 reads TGTGCCTGGAGGGGACAGGGGAATCAGCCCCAGCATTTT. The encoded protein is CAWRGQGNQPQHF.

J is TRBJ2-7 and V is TRBV6-5; 8 nucleotides match TRBD1. V trimming: 6 bases; J trimming: 4 bases; junction bases outside the gene matches: 11. This CDR3 spans 15 amino acids. Germline V lookup: CDR1 MNHEY, CDR2 SVGAGI. The CDR3 bases are TGTGCCAGCAGCGTCCCAGGGGGCGCGGGTTACGAGCAGTACTTC. Translating gives CASSVPGGAGYEQYF.

The chain carries TRBV5-1 and TRBJ2-5; 8 nucleotides match TRBD1. V was pared by 0 bases and J by 5 bases, with 6 bases of the junction left unmatched. The CDR3 runs 15 residues. CDR1 is SGHRS, CDR2 YFSETQ, per germline. The CDR3, as DNA: TGCGCCAGCAGCTTGGTCGAGACAGGGGCTGAGACCCAGTACTTC. Protein: CASSLVETGAETQYF. The whole variable domain, filled in from reference TRBV5-1 and TRBJ2-5, reads KAGVTQTPRYLIKTRGQQVTLSCSPISGHRSVSWYQQTPGQGLQFLFEYFSETQRNKGNFPGRFSGRQFSNSRSEMNVSTLELGDSALYLCASSLVETGAETQYFGPGTRLLVL.

The rearrangement links TRBV6-5 to TRBJ2-3; 11 nucleotides agree with TRBD2. This CDR3 has 14 amino acids. V was pared by 6 bases and J by 6 bases, with 5 bases of the junction left unmatched. Germline CDR1 and CDR2: MNHEY and SVGAGI. The CDR3 loop is CASRGTSGADTQYF. DNA of the CDR3: TGTGCCAGCAGGGGGACTAGCGGTGCGGATACGCAGTATTTT.

The V call is TRBV3-1 (or the pseudogene TRBV3-2), the J call TRBJ1-2; TRBD1 might be the D (5 bases). The germline V and J ends were trimmed by 1 base and 4 bases, with 7 bases remaining between them. Germline lookup yields CDR1 LGHDT and CDR2 YNNKEL (reference sequence). The CDR3 sequence is 13 residues long. CDR3 sequence reads: CASSQGGGYGYTF. CDR3 sequence (DNA): TGTGCCAGCAGCCAAGGGGGGGGCTATGGCTACACCTTC.

The V and J genes are TRBV6-1 and TRBJ1-3, with a tentative D call TRBD1 (5 bases). Germline lookup yields CDR1 MNHNS and CDR2 SASEGT. V dropped 4 bases and J dropped 0 bases, with 16 bases sitting between them. The CDR3 covers 17 residues. As DNA, the CDR3 is TGTGCCAGCAGTGTCTCGAGACAGAAACGCTCTGGAAACACCATATATTTT. Its translation is CASSVSRQKRSGNTIYF.

The chain joins TRBV14 to TRBJ2-7; a possible D gene is TRBD1 (6 bases). The CDR3 covers 16 residues. The germline V and J ends were trimmed by 1 base and 3 bases, with 16 bases remaining between them. Germline V gene sequence: CDR1 SGHDN, CDR2 FVKESK. CDR3 DNA sequence: TGTGCCAGCAGCCAAGCGTATGGGGCAGGGGTCTACGAGCAGTACTTC. This encodes CASSQAYGAGVYEQYF. The whole variable domain, filled in from reference TRBV14 and TRBJ2-7, reads EAGVTQFPSHSVIEKGQTVTLRCDPISGHDNLYWYRRVMGKEIKFLLHFVKESKQDESGMPNNRFLAERTGGTYSTLKVQPAELEDSGVYFCASSQAYGAGVYEQYFGPGTRLTVT.

This clone has only a few counts. This sequence joins TRBV5-4 and TRBJ1-3, with 8 bases lining up with TRBD1. The CDR3 totals 16 residues. Germline V gives CDR1 SGHNT, CDR2 YYREEE (reference sequence). V lost 2 bases, J lost 1 base, and 5 bases stayed unmatched. This chain's CDR3 is CASSFQGAGSGNTIYF. In DNA, the CDR3 is TGTGCCAGCAGCTTCCAGGGGGCAGGGTCTGGAAACACCATATATTTT.

The chain carries TRBV9 and TRBJ2-5; 12 bases agree with TRBD2. Trimming removed 0 bases from V and 2 bases from J; junction bases left unmatched: 2. CDR1 is SGDLS and CDR2 is YYNGEE in the germline V gene. The CDR3 spans 16 residues. CDR3 DNA sequence: TGTGCCAGCAGCGTAGGGACTAGCGGGGCTCAAGAGACCCAGTACTTC. Translating it yields CASSVGTSGAQETQYF.

In nucleotides, the CDR3 is TGTGCCAGCAGCCGGGGGCTAAATGAGCAGTTCTTC. Translated, it gives CASSRGLNEQFF. The V and J genes are TRBV3-1 (or the pseudogene TRBV3-2) and TRBJ2-1, with D perhaps matching TRBD1 (6 bases). With 4 bases removed from V and 7 bases from J, the gap between germline ends came to 8 bases. This CDR3 region has 12 residues. Germline V gene sequence: CDR1 LGHDT, CDR2 YNNKEL (reference sequence).

V is TRBV11-3 and J is TRBJ2-3; a possible D gene is TRBD2 (5 bases). Germline loops: CDR1 SGHNT, CDR2 YENEEA. The CDR3 totals 13 residues. V was shortened by 5 bases and J by 5 bases, with 11 bases between the two germline ends. The CDR3 is CASSRGAGDTQYF. The CDR3 DNA is TGTGCCAGCAGCCGTGGCGCGGGAGATACGCAGTATTTT.

The rearrangement joins TRBV5-1 to TRBJ1-2; weak D call: TRBD1 (5 bases). The CDR3 is 12 amino acids. Germline values: CDR1 SGHRS, CDR2 YFSETQ. V was clipped by 0 bases and J by 6 bases, with 6 bases between them. The CDR3 nucleotides are TGCGCCAGCAGCTTGGCGGGGGATGGCTACACCTTC. This encodes CASSLAGDGYTF.

This chain joins TRBV25-1 and TRBJ1-1; D call uncertain. The germline CDR1 and CDR2 sequences are MGHDK and SYGVNS. This CDR3 has 13 amino acids. V was shortened by 8 bases and J by 1 base, with 11 bases between the two germline ends. CDR3: CASLSGKNTEAFF. Written as DNA, the CDR3 is TGTGCCAGCCTTTCGGGAAAGAACACTGAAGCTTTCTTT.

The table lists this clone with a few counts. The genes are TRBV10-2 and TRBJ2-5; TRBD1 matches 9 bases. Trimming took 6 bases from V and 2 from J; bases not matched to a gene: 13. The germline gives CDR1 WSHSY, CDR2 SAAADI. The CDR3 is made up of 17 amino acids. CDR3 in amino acids: CASSRDRESFPQETQYF. In DNA, the CDR3 is TGCGCCAGCAGCCGGGACAGGGAATCTTTCCCTCAAGAGACCCAGTACTTC.

In its sample, this clone was seen a few times. The V and J genes are TRBV10-1 and TRBJ2-1, with a possible D match to TRBD2 (6 bases). CDR3 length equals 15 residues. Germline CDR1 and CDR2: WNHNN and SYGVQD (reference sequence). Trimming shortened V by 5 bases and J by 0 bases, and 11 bases separated the two germline ends. For the CDR3, the DNA is TGCGCCAGCAGTAGGGACTTGAGCTCCTACAATGAGCAGTTCTTC. Translation gives CASSRDLSSYNEQFF.

The count of this clone is one. The CDR3 region is CASSSEDRGSYEQYF. The CDR3 nucleotides read TGTGCCAGCAGCTCGGAAGACAGGGGGTCCTACGAGCAGTACTTC. V and J are TRBV7-6 and TRBJ2-7; 9 bases are shared with TRBD1. The germline V gene encodes CDR1 SGHVS and CDR2 FNYEAQ. The CDR3 extends over 15 amino acids. V lost 4 bases to trimming and J lost 1 base; unmatched junction nucleotides: 5.

This clone was counted a single time. Sequence at one end of the junction differs from germline and may be a read error. Within the sample, other DNA sequences also encode this same CDR3. The chain recombines TRBV14 with TRBJ2-2; no clear D gene. Germline V lookup: CDR1 SGHDN, CDR2 FVKESK. CDR3 length equals 15 residues. In nucleotides, the CDR3 is TGTGCCAGCAGCCAAGACAGGTTCTACACCGGAGAGCTGTTTTTT. It specifies CASSQDRFYTGELFF.